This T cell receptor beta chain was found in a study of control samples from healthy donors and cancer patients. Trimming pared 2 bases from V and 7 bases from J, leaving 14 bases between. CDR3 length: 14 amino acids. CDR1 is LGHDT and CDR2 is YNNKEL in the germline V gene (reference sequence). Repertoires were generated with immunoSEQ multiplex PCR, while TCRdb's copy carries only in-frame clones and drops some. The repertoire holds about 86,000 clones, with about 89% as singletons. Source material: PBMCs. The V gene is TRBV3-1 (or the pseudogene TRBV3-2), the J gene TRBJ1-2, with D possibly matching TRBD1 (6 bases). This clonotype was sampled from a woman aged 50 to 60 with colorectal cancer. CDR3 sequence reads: CASSQTRTVPGYTF. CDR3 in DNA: TGTGCCAGCAGCCAAACGCGGACAGTGCCTGGCTACACCTTC.